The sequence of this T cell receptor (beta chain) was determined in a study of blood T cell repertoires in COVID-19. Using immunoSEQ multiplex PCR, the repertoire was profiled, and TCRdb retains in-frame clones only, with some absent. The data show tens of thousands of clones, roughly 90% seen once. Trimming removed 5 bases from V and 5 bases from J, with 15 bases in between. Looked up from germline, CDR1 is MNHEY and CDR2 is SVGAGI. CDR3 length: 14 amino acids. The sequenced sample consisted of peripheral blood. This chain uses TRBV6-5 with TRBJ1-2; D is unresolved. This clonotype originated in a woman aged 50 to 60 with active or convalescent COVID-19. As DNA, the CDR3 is TGTGCCAGCAGTCCGGCGGGAGTAGGGTATGGCTACACCTTC. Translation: CASSPAGVGYGYTF.